Only a few counts were recorded for the clone carrying this TCR beta chain. The CDR3 is 14 residues long. CDR1 SGDLS and CDR2 YYNGEE come from the germline V gene. Trimming cost V 0 bases and J 5 bases, with 11 bases left between them. This specimen belongs to a study of T-cell memory formation after mild COVID-19. Using its own MiXCR run on the 5' RACE reads, TCRdb lists one record per CDR3 protein. The sample carries approximately 400,000 distinct CDR3 sequences, 24% recorded once. The clonotype originates from an adult woman who had mild COVID-19 (a few samples of this study predate the infection). Cell type and time point are not known. This chain joins TRBV9 and TRBJ2-5, with D unclear. Sequences were obtained from PBMCs or a T cell subset sorted from them (not recorded which). The CDR3 is CASSVGAGEETQYF. The CDR3 coding sequence is TGTGCCAGCAGCGTAGGAGCTGGAGAGGAGACCCAGTACTTC.